This T cell receptor beta chain is drawn from a study of cytomegalovirus exposure and HLA in healthy donors (dated by TCRdb to 2015 to 2018). In the study overall: An earlier analysis of approximately 640 of the donors reported approximately 290 Gb of sequence data and 100 million to 140 million unique TCR beta sequences from 150 million to 200 million T cells. Genome-wide SNP genotypes for about 55% of the roughly 670 donors were used in a later genetic analysis, which treated that subset as a discovery cohort. An earlier analysis of several hundred of the donors applied high-throughput TCR beta sequencing to assess whether each TCR beta V gene segment acted as functional or pseudogenic. The study combined high-throughput TCR immunosequencing, statistical association of individual TCRs with disease status, and machine learning to predict cytomegalovirus infection status. A separate validation cohort of roughly 110 different subjects was used in addition to the roughly 700-subject first cohort. Both class I and class II loci were covered by HLA typing, at four-digit resolution. A later analysis re-examined previously published TCR beta repertoires from 500 to 700 donors and added high-resolution HLA genotyping to investigate patterns of TCR occurrence. Every repertoire in the discovery cohort had been generated on one and the same sequencing platform. An early release that covered 640 HLA-typed donors contained about 300 gigabases of sequencing data and 70 million to 100 million unique TCR sequences. The study aimed to test whether cataloging public T cell receptors could reveal signatures of past pathogen exposure. Typing coverage differed by locus: A, B, C, DRB1 and DQB1 were typed in roughly 629-640 donors, DQA1 in about 500, DPA1 in approximately 610, and DPB1 in 450 to 480. Alongside the repertoire data, information on donor age, sex, ethnicity and CMV serostatus was compiled. The genetic ancestry cluster associated with self-reported Caucasian donors included 81% of the 398 genotyped donors. The study profiled the T cell repertoires of some 610 subjects by immunosequencing and related them to cytomegalovirus serostatus. In the later analysis, no new phenotypic data were used to find candidate immune exposures; instead, reliance was placed on TCR beta sequences and their occurrence across donors. Because of strong linkage in the cohort, roughly five DR-DQ haplotypes were treated as single units for association and clustering. On average, around 230,000 unique TCR beta nucleotide sequences were sequenced per donor among 300 to 500 genotyped donors of the cohort, with 15% to 20% of those sequences being non-productive.

What the study reported, not specific to this receptor: An association between a missense DCLRE1C variant and V-gene and J-gene trimming of TCR beta chains was found in a later genetic analysis and replicated in an independent cohort. In an earlier analysis of 587 of the donors, most TCR beta V segments were observed in productive rearrangements about 90% or about 30% of the time, broadly matching IMGT annotations. A total of 150 to 200 TCR beta chains were listed by the study as associated with cytomegalovirus. In a later analysis, most CMV-associated TCR beta chains were found to appear HLA-restricted, with HLA associations seemingly driven largely by CMV exposure. Several of the top co-occurrence clusters appeared to be linked to parvovirus B19, influenza, CMV and Epstein-Barr virus, according to a later analysis. In a later analysis, TCR association rates were found to vary across HLA loci, with the most associated TCRs seen for DRB1 alleles and the fewest for HLA-C alleles. According to a later genetic analysis, donors in an Asian-associated ancestry cluster had fewer N-insertions in productive TCRs than the approximately 670-donor mean. In a later analysis, HLA-associated TCR beta chains were found to be more clonally expanded and to have lower generation probabilities than equally common non-associated chains. A group of highly shared sequence variants was considered likely to be a technical artifact of the sequencing pipeline. Specific HLA alleles were associated with 18,000 or so TCR beta sequences at a false discovery rate of 0.05 in a later analysis. It was suggested by the authors that the approach could potentially be generalized to other disease states and immunological phenotypes. Across donors, most TCR sequences were observed very rarely, whereas some public TCRs were present in many individuals. Presence/absence analyses assumed roughly uniform sequencing depth across donors, an assumption that may not hold. Linkage disequilibrium might explain the correlated functional status among segregating V segments, but an unknown experimental factor could not be excluded. Because counts were too low, seventeen rarely observed V segments, including chromosome 9 orphons, were left out of the earlier analysis of a few hundred of the donors. The only immune exposure information available for the cohort was CMV serostatus. Strong co-occurrence of HLA alleles, especially DR and DQ, made assigning TCR associations to individual alleles difficult. Only TCR beta chains were sequenced in this cohort, and the absence of alpha or paired-chain data limited detectable features. Because the 87-base-pair reads could not distinguish some IMGT-functional V segments, including TRBV6-2 and TRBV6-3, those segments were excluded. In vitro tests confirmed that a few of the cytomegalovirus-associated TCR beta chains recognize cytomegalovirus antigens. A further reported finding was that TCR beta sequences accurately predicted the HLA-A and HLA-B alleles for most subjects in the first cohort. The classifier was reported to diagnose cytomegalovirus status with high specificity and sensitivity in both the original cohort and the validation cohort. Because HLA typing was missing for some donors at each locus, association tests included only the typed subset.

The CDR3 numbers 16 residues from cysteine through phenylalanine. Only the CDR3 portion is preserved as DNA: 48 bases, with reading frame beginning at the first base. From the germline V gene, CDR1 is MRHNA and CDR2 is SNTAGT. Between the V and J ends, shortened by 3 bases and 5 bases respectively, the junction contains 17 bases. In total, roughly 670 healthy bone marrow donors made up the cohort. All cohort members were sampled while nominally healthy, although unrecorded immune exposures were likely present. The donor was CMV seropositive and belonged to the group of more than 250 seropositive cohort members. Every donor gave a peripheral blood sample, and the peripheral blood mononuclear cells from that sample were used for TCR beta sequencing. The Qiagen DNeasy Blood Extraction Kit was used to extract genomic DNA from the blood cell samples. Comments on this clone: Its antigen is still unknown. No base quality information exists; no much larger clone differs at one position.

Receptor amplification or capture employed the immunoSEQ multiplex PCR assay. The multiplex PCR relied on a mix of 60 forward primers for TCR Vbeta segments and 13 reverse primers for TCR Jbeta segments. The CDR3 region of rearranged TCR beta genes was amplified from genomic DNA by a multiplex PCR assay. On the Illumina HiSeq System, the amplified TCR beta libraries were sequenced as 87-base-pair reads. The original pipeline was this. In a later analysis, 70 million to 95 million unique TCR beta chains were counted across the approximately 670 repertoires, and roughly 10 million of these chains were shared by at least two donors. To remove PCR and sequencing errors, raw reads were error-corrected and collapsed into unique sequences using a nearest-neighbor algorithm that merged closely related sequences. Alignment of CDR3 sequences to IMGT reference sequences was used to assign V, D and J gene segments. For a sequence to be retained, a match of at least six nucleotides was required to both a V gene segment and a J gene segment. A rearrangement counted as productive if the CDR3 had no stop codons and remained in frame with V and J, and every other rearrangement counted as non-productive. Following IMGT convention, CDR3 was defined as the stretch from the second conserved V-encoded cysteine up to the conserved J-encoded phenylalanine. Sequences without an unambiguous match to a single V gene segment were excluded from the earlier analysis of about 640 of the donors. In an earlier analysis of several hundred of the donors, a V segment was called functional when productive rearrangements were above 56.7%, and segregating when the standard deviation between donors exceeded 5%. A statistical classification framework was built to diagnose cytomegalovirus status from the catalog of TCR beta chain sequences. V and J gene assignment, in a later analysis, came from comparing TCR nucleotide sequences with IMGT/GENE-DB human TR gene sequences. Using the TCRdist pipeline, a later analysis assigned CDR3 sequences along with most-parsimonious VDJ recombination scenarios. A later analysis defined each TCR beta chain by its CDR3 amino acid sequence plus V-gene family, and excluded reads lacking a unique V-gene family. A later analysis removed 550 to 700 highly shared, low-generation-probability nucleotide sequences to deal with suspected cross-contamination and a sequencing artifact. For each public chain, a later analysis derived a clonal expansion index from normalized ranks of inferred template counts within each repertoire. In a later analysis, generation probabilities were computed with a VDJ recombination model fitted to out-of-frame rearrangements, and the resulting probabilities were checked against IGoR. In a later analysis, TCR-TCR, TCR-HLA and TCR-CMV co-occurrence was scored with hypergeometric tests, and a repertoire-size bias correction was applied to TCR pairs. A later analysis estimated false discovery rates by permuting HLA or CMV assignments 20 times. In a later analysis, co-occurring TCRs were grouped using DBSCAN, and TCRdist sequence similarity was added for clustering within HLA-allele-positive subsets. Repertoires with fewer than 30,000 or more than 120,000 public chains, plus five repertoires with anomalous nucleotide sharing, were excluded from co-occurrence clustering. TCRdb holds this immuneACCESS table with in-frame rearrangements only. Some clones are missing; in checked studies, unresolved V genes explain under half, and the rest has no known cause. V and J calls and clone size are those listed in that table; D and trimming were worked out from the DNA. This sample has approximately 160,000 clones in its table, and around four fifths of those were observed once. 9% to 10% of the sample rests with the top ten.

The chain was built from TRBV6-4 and TRBJ2-1; a tentative D match to TRBD1 spans 5 bases. The clonotype originates from a young man in good health and CMV-seropositive. Sequencing was done on a sample of PBMCs. Here is the DNA: TGTGCCAGCAGTGAATTTCAAGGGGTACGGGACAATGAGCAGTTCTTC. Translated, it reads CASSEFQGVRDNEQFF.